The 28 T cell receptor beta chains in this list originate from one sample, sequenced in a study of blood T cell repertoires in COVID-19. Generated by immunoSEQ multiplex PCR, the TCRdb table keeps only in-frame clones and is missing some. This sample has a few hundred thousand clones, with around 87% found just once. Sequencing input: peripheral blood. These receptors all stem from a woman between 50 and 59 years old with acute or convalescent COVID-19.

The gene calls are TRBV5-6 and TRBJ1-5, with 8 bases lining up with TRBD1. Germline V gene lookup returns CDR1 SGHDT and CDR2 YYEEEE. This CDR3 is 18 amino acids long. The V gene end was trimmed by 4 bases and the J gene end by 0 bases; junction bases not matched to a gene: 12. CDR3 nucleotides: TGTGCCAGCAGCACTGGACAGGGCCTGGTTTATAGCAATCAGCCCCAGCATTTT. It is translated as CASSTGQGLVYSNQPQHF.

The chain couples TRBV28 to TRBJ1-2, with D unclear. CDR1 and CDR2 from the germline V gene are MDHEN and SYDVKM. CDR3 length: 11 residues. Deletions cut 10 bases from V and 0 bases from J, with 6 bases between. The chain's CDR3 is CAIGANYGYTF. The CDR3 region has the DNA TGTGCCATCGGGGCTAACTATGGCTACACCTTC.

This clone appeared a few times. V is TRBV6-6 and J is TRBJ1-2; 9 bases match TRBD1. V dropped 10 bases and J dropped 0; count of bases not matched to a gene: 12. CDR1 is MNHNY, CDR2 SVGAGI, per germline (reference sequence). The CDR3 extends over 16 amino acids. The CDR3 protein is CATNARTGDANYGYTF. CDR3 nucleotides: TGTGCCACCAACGCTCGGACAGGGGATGCTAACTATGGCTACACCTTC.

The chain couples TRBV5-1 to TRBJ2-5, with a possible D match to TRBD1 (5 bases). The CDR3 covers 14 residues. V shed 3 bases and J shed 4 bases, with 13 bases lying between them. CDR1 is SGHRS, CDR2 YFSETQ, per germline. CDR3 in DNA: TGCGCCAGCAGCTCTAGTATGCAGGGAGAGACCCAGTACTTC. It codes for CASSSSMQGETQYF.

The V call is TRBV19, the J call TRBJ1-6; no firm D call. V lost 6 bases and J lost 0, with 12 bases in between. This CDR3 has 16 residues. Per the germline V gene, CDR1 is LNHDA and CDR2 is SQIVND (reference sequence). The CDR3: CASSRNWSSYNSPLHF. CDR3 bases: TGTGCCAGTAGCCGAAACTGGAGCTCCTATAATTCACCCCTCCACTTT. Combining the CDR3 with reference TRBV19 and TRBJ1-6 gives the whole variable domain DGGITQSPKYLFRKEGQNVTLSCEQNLNHDAMYWYRQDPGQGLRLIYYSQIVNDFQKGDIAEGYSVSREKKESFPLTVTSAQKNPTAFYLCASSRNWSSYNSPLHFGNGTRLTVT.

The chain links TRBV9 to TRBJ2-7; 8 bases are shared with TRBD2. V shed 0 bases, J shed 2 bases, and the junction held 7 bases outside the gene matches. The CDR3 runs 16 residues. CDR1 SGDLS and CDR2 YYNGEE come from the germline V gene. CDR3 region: CASSVGGGRLTYEQYF. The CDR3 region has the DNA TGTGCCAGCAGCGTAGGGGGCGGGAGGCTTACCTACGAGCAGTACTTC.

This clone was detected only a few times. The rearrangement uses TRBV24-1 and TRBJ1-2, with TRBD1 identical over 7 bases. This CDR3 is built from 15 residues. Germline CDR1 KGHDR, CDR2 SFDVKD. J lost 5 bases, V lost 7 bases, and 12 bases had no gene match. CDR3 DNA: TGTGCCACCAGCCCCTCCGGGACAGCGTTTTATGGCTACACCTTC. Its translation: CATSPSGTAFYGYTF.

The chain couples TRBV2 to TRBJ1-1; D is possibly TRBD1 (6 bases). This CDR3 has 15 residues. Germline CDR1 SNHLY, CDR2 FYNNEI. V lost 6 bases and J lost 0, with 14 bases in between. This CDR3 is CASRETGNMNTEAFF. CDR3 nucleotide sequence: TGTGCCAGCAGAGAGACAGGTAACATGAACACTGAAGCTTTCTTT. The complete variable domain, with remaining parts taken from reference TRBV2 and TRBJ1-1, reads EPEVTQTPSHQVTQMGQEVILRCVPISNHLYFYWYRQILGQKVEFLVSFYNNEISEKSEIFDDQFSVERPDGSNFTLKIRSTKLEDSAMYFCASRETGNMNTEAFFGQGTRLTVV.

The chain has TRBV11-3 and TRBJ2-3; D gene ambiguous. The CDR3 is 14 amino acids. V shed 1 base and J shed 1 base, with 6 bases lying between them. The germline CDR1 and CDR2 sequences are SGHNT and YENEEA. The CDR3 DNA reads TGTGCCAGCAGCTTAGGTCGCGGCACAGATACGCAGTATTTT. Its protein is CASSLGRGTDTQYF.

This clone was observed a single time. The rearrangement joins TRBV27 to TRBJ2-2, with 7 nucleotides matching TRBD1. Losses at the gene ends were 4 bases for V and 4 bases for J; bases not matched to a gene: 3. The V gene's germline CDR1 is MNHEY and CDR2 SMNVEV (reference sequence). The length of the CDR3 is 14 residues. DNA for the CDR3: TGTGCCAGCAGTTACTCAGGGGGCACCGGGGAGCTGTTTTTT. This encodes CASSYSGGTGELFF.

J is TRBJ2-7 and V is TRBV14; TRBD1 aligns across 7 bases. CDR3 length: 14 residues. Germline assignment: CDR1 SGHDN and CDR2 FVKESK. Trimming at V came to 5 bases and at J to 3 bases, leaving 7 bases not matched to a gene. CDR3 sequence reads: CASSAWDRLYEQYF. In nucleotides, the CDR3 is TGTGCCAGCAGCGCTTGGGACAGACTCTACGAGCAGTACTTC.

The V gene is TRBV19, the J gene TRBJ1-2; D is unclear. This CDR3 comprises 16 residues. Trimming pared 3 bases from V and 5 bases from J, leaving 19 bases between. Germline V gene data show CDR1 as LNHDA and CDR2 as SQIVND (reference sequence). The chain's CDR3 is CASSISWAGMHYGYTF. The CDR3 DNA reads TGTGCCAGTAGTATCTCGTGGGCGGGGATGCATTATGGCTACACCTTC.

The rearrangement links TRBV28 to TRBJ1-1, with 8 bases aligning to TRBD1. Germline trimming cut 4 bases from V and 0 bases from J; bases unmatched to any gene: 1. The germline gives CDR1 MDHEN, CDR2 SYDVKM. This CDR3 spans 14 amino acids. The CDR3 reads CASSWDRLNTEAFF. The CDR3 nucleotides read TGTGCCAGCAGTTGGGACAGGCTGAACACTGAAGCTTTCTTT.

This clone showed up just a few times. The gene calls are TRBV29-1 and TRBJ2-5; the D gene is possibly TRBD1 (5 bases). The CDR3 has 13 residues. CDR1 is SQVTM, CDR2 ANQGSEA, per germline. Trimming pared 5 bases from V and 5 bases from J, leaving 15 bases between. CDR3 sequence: CSVQGWIGETQYF. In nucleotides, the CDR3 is TGCAGCGTTCAGGGTTGGATTGGGGAGACCCAGTACTTC.

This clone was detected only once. The CDR3 loop is CAISESAGGIDTEAFF. The DNA for the CDR3 is TGTGCCATCAGTGAGTCGGCAGGGGGAATAGACACTGAAGCTTTCTTT. The chain employs TRBV10-3 and TRBJ1-1; 7 positions match TRBD1. Trimming took 0 bases from V and 3 from J; bases not matched to a gene: 7. This CDR3 has 16 amino acids. Per germline, CDR1 ENHRY and CDR2 SYGVKD.

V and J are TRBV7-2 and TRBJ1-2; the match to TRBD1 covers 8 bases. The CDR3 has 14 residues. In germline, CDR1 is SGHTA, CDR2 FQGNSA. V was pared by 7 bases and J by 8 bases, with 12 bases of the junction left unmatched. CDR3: CASTRWTGSQGYTF. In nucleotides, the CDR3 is TGTGCCAGCACCCGATGGACAGGGAGTCAGGGCTACACCTTC.

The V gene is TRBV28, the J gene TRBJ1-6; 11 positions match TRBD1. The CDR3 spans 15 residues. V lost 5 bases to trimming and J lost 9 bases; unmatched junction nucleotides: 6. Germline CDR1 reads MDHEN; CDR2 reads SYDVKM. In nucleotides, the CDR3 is TGTGCCAGCAGTCACGAGGGACAGGGGGTTTCACCCCTCCACTTT. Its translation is CASSHEGQGVSPLHF.

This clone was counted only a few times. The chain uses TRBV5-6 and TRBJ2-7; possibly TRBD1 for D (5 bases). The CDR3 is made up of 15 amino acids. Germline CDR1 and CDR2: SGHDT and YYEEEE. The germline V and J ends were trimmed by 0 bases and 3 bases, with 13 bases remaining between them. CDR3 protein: CASSLGGRADYEQYF. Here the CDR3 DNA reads TGTGCCAGCAGCTTGGGAGGCAGGGCGGACTACGAGCAGTACTTC. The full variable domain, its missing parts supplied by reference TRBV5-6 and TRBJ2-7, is DAGVTQSPTHLIKTRGQQVTLRCSPKSGHDTVSWYQQALGQGPQFIFQYYEEEERQRGNFPDRFSGHQFPNYSSELNVNALLLGDSALYLCASSLGGRADYEQYFGPGTRLTVT.

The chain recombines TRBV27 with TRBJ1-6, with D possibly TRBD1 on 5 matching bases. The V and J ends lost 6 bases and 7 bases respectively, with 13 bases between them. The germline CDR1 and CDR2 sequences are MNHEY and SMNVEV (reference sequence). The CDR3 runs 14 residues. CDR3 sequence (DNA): TGTGCCAGCAGGGGCCTCTGGGGCAATTCACCCCTCCACTTT. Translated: CASRGLWGNSPLHF.

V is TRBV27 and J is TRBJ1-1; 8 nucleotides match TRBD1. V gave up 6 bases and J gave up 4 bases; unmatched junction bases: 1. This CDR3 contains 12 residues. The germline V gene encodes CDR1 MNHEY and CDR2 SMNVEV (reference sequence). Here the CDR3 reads CASRQGGTEAFF. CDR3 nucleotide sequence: TGTGCCAGCAGACAGGGGGGCACTGAAGCTTTCTTT.

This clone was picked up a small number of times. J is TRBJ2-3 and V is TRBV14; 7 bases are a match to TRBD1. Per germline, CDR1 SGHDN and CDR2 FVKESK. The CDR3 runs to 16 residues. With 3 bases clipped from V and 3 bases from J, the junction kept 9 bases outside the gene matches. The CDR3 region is CASSQFRDSGTDTQYF. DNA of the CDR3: TGTGCCAGCAGCCAGTTCCGGGACAGTGGTACAGATACGCAGTATTTT.

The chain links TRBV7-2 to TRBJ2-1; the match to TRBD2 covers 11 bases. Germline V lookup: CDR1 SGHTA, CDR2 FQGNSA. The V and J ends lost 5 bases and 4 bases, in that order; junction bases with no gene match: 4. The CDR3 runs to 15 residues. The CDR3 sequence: CASSHGTSGYNEQFF. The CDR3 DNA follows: TGTGCCAGCAGCCACGGGACTAGCGGTTACAATGAGCAGTTCTTC. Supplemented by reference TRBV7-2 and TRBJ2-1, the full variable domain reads GAGVSQSPSNKVTEKGKDVELRCDPISGHTALYWYRQSLGQGLEFLIYFQGNSAPDKSGLPSDRFSAERTGGSVSTLTIQRTQQEDSAVYLCASSHGTSGYNEQFFGPGTRLTVL.

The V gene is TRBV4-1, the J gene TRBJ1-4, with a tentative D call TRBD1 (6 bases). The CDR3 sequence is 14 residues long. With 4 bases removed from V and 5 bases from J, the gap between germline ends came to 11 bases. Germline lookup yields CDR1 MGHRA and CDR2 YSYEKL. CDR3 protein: CASSLQGTNEKLFF. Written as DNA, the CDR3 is TGCGCCAGCAGCCTACAGGGCACGAATGAAAAACTGTTTTTT.

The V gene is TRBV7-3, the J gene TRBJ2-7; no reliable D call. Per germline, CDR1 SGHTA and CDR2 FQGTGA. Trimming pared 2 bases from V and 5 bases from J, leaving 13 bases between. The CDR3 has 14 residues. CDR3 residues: CASSLGRASDEQYF. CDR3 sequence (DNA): TGTGCCAGCAGCTTAGGTCGAGCGTCTGACGAGCAGTACTTC.

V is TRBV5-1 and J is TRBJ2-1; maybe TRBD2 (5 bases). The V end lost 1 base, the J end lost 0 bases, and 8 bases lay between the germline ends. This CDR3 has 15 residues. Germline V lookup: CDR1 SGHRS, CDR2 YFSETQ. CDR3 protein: CASSLYGSSYNEQFF. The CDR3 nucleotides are TGCGCCAGCAGCTTGTATGGGAGCTCCTACAATGAGCAGTTCTTC.

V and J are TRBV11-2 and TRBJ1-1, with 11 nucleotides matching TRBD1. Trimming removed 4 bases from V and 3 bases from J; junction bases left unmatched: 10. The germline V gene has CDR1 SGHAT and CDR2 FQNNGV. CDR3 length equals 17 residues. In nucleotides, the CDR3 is TGTGCCAGCAGCTCTACCCTAGGACAGGGGGCTTACACTGAAGCTTTCTTT. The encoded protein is CASSSTLGQGAYTEAFF.

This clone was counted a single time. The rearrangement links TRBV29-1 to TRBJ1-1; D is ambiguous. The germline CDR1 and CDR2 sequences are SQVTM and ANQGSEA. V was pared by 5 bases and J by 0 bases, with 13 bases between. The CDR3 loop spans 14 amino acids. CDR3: CSVKQISMNTEAFF. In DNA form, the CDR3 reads TGCAGCGTTAAACAAATTTCAATGAACACTGAAGCTTTCTTT.

CDR3 in DNA: TGTGCCAGCAGCTTTACGGGGAACACTGAAGCTTTCTTT. Protein: CASSFTGNTEAFF. The chain uses TRBV7-9 and TRBJ1-1, with D unclear. CDR3 length: 13 residues. The V end lost 3 bases, the J end lost 1 base, and 6 bases lay between the germline ends. Looked up from germline, CDR1 is SEHNR and CDR2 is FQNEAQ (reference sequence).